This T cell receptor beta chain derives from a study of Tregs in tolerant kidney transplant recipients (dated by TCRdb to about 2019). About the investigation overall: The study applied TCRbeta sequencing to find donor-specific regulatory T cells before combined kidney and bone marrow transplantation and then followed those same cells after transplant. TCRbeta repertoire sequencing was used in 3 healthy controls to compare several methods for expanding Tregs specific for an allogeneic donor.

Thawed PBMCs were FACS-sorted into unstimulated Tregs (CD4+CD25+CD127-), CD4+ non-Tregs (CD4+CD25-), CD4 cells and CD8 cells. Prior to Treg sorting, thawed PBMCs were rested overnight at 37 degrees C with 200 IU/ml IL-2. Healthy control blood came either as purchased buffy coats or from healthy volunteers. Healthy control blood was separated into PBMCs by Ficoll density gradient and cryopreserved, and patient PBMCs were collected both before and after transplant. Genomic DNA was extracted from sorted cells with the QIAGEN DNeasy Blood and Tissue Kit for TCRbeta CDR3 sequencing. Through immunoSEQ, high-throughput TCRbeta CDR3 sequencing was done commercially, including PCR amplification with internal controls and bias correction. Concerning the study's data processing: Unique productive TCRbeta sequences were defined by CDR3 nucleotide sequence where primers matched, and otherwise by CDR3 amino acid sequence together with Vbeta and Jbeta genes. Sorting error was corrected by removing sequences shared between sorted populations at a frequency ratio of 2:1 or less, and the remaining shared sequences were assigned to the higher population. A sequence counted as donor-reactive if, in CFSE-low cells, the sequence had a frequency of at least 0.01% and was expanded at least 5-fold compared with unstimulated cells. Jensen-Shannon divergence calculated on the top 100 TCRbeta sequences ranked by frequency was used to measure repertoire divergence. For samples with multiple sequencing runs, sorting error was corrected separately for each run before the runs were pooled. Held by TCRdb, this immuneACCESS table contains in-frame sequences only and omits some clones. Under half of the omission traces to an unresolved V gene where checked; the cause of the rest is unknown. The V and J calls and the clone size are those of that table, but D and trimming were determined from the DNA. Present in this sample are under 20,000 clones, roughly four fifths of which were seen just once. The ten largest clones take up more than 2% of the sample.

A note on this clone: Its antigen has not been determined. Base qualities are not recorded, but no much larger clone differs from it by a single base.

Paper-wide results and their limitations: Although technical replication error seemed to be minimal, the question of biological reproducibility was not addressed directly. The study was constrained by small patient numbers, and validation of the findings is required in larger populations and under other immunosuppression protocols. Expanding Tregs with activated donor B cells appeared to identify the most biologically relevant and donor-specific TCRbeta repertoire.

From V the trimming removes 0 bases and from J it removes 7 bases, while the gene matches leave 10 bases of the junction unaccounted for. Including cysteine and phenylalanine, the CDR3 has 16 amino acids. The CDR3 DNA has 48 bases and is translated from base 1. The germline V gene supplies CDR1 SGHRS and CDR2 YFSETQ. The sample taken for sequencing was Tregs from blood. The sequence came from a human donor in good health. This sequence uses TRBV5-1 and TRBJ2-3, with 8 bases aligning to TRBD2. The CDR3 protein is CASSLGTGGLANTQYF. The DNA sequence is TGCGCCAGCAGCTTGGGTACGGGGGGGCTGGCGAATACGCAGTATTTT. Extended through the reference TRBV5-1 and TRBJ2-3 proteins, this CDR3 yields the full variable domain: KAGVTQTPRYLIKTRGQQVTLSCSPISGHRSVSWYQQTPGQGLQFLFEYFSETQRNKGNFPGRFSGRQFSNSRSEMNVSTLELGDSALYLCASSLGTGGLANTQYFGPGTRLTVL.